The subject of this entry is one TCR beta chain. Its antigen is unidentified. V was cut by 0 bases and J by 1 base, with 9 bases left in between. Germline V gene sequence: CDR1 MNHEY, CDR2 SVGEGT. The CDR3 contains 15 residues. This specimen belongs to a study of CD8 T cells in Susac syndrome. A quantity of about 0.5 to 1 ug RNA underwent reverse transcription using random hexamers. Across 54 Vbeta and 13 Jbeta, immunoSEQ multiplex PCR amplified TCR beta CDR3. Each CDR3 protein gets one entry after TCRdb re-called the immunoSEQ multiplex PCR reads with MiXCR. The sample carries fewer than 150,000 distinct CDR3 sequences, about 94% recorded once. Findings and limits, study-wide: As the study acknowledged, the number of individuals who were part of its TCR sequencing and HLA analysis was relatively small.

CD8+ and CD4+ T cells taken from blood had their TCR beta sequenced. Isolation of CD8+ and CD4+ T cells was performed negatively, whereas enrichment of TEMRA cells was done by FACS. Sequenced input: CD8+ T cells from PBMCs. This receptor was identified in a human donor in good health. V gene TRBV6-2 or TRBV6-3 combines with J gene TRBJ1-1; no clear D. This CDR3 reads CASSYSYGRNTEAFF. CDR3 nucleotides: TGTGCCAGCAGTTACTCGTACGGACGGAACACTGAAGCTTTCTTT.